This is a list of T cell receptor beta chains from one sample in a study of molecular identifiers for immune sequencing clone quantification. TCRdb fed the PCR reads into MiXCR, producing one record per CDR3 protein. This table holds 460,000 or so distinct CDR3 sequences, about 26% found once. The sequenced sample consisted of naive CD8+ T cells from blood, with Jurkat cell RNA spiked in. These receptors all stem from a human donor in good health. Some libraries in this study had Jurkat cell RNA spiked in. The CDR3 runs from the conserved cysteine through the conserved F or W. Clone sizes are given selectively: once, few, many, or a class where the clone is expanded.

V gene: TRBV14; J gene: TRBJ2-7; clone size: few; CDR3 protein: CASSQVGGPYEQYF
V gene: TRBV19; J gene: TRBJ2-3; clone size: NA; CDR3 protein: CASTGENTDTQYF
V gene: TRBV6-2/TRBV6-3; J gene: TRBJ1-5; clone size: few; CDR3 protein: CASSPRDGVQPQHF
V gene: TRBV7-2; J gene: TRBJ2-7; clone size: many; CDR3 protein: CASSPTHTYEQYF
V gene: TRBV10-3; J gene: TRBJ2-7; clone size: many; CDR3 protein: CAISESPDSYNYEQYF
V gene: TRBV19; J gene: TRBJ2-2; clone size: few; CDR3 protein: CAVWTQNTGELFF
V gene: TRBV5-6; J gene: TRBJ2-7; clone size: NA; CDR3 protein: CASSFGTSFREQYF
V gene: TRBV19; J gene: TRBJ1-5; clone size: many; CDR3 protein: CASSMGSRSSQPQHF
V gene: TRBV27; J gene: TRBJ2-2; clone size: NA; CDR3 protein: CASSSRLAGGELFF
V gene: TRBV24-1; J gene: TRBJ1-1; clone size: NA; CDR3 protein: CATSGMDGVLAEAFF
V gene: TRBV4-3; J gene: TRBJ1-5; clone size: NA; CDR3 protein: CASSQDRTPSPPQHF
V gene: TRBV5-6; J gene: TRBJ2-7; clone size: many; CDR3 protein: CASSLEGYEQYF
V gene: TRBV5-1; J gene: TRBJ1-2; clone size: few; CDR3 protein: CASNPSSLSVKSDGYTF
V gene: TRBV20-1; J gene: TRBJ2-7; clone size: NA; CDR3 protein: CSASAVFGTPSYEQYF
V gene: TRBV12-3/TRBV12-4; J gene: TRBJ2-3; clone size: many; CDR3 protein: CASSFKGAGSDTQYF
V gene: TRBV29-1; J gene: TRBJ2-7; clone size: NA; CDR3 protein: CSVREQSSYEQYF
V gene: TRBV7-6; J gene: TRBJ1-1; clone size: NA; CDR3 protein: CASSYNRGIDTEAFF
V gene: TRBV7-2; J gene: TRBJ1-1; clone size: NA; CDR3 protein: CASSFSGPAAFF
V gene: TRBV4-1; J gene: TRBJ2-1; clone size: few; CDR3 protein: CASSQDPPSGVGYNEQFF
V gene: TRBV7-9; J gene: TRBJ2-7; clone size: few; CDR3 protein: CASSGLSGSGYEQYF
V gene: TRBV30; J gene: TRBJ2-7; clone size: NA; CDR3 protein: CAWNDRVYAQYF
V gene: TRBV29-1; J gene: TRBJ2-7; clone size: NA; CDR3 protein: CSAVRESSFEQYF
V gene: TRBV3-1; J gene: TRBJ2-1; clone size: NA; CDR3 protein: CASSNKVLAFHEQFF
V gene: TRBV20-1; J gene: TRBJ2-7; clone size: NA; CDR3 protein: CSAREETGTYEQYF
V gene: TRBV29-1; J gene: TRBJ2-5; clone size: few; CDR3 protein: CSVEDYGTGRPGTQYF
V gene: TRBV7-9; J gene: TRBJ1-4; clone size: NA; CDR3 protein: CASSTHFPGPNEKLIF
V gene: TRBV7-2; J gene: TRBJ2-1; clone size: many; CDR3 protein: CASSLGSEQFF
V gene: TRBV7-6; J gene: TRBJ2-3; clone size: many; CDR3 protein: CASSPGTSEGTDTQYF
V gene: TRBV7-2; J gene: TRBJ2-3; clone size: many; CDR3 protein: CASSSPGLHTDTQYF
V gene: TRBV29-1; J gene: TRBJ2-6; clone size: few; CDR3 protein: CSVEGDSGANVLTF
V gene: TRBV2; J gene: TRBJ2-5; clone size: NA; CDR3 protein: CASRATTPLVGRETQYF
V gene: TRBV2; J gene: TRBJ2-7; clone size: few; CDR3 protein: CASSEANEQYF
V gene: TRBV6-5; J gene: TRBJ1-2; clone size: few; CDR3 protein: CASSYRRDTIFYGYTF